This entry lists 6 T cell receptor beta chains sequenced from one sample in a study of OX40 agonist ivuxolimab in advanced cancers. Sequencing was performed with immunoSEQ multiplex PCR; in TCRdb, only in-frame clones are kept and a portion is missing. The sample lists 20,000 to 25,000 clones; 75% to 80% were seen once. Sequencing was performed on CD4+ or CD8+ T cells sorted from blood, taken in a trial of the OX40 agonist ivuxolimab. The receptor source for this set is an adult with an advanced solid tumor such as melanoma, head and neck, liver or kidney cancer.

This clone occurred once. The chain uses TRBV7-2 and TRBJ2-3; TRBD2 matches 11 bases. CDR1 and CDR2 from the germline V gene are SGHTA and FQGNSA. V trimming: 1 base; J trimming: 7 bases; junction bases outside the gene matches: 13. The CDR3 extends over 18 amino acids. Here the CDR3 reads CASSLVLAGAQRGNTQYF. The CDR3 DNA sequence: TGTGCCAGCAGCTTAGTACTAGCGGGGGCCCAACGAGGGAATACGCAGTATTTT.

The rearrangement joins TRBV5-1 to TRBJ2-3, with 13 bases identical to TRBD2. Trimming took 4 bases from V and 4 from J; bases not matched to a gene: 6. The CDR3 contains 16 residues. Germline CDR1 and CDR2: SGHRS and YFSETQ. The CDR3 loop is CASSPGTSGISDTQYF. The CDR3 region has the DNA TGCGCCAGCAGCCCAGGGACTAGCGGGATTTCAGATACGCAGTATTTT.

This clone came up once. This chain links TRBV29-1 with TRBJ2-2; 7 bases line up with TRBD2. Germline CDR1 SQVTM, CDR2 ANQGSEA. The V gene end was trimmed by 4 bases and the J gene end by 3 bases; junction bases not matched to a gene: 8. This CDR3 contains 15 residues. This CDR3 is CSVVTGGTYTGELFF. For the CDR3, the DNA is TGCAGCGTTGTAACCGGGGGGACTTACACCGGGGAGCTGTTTTTT.

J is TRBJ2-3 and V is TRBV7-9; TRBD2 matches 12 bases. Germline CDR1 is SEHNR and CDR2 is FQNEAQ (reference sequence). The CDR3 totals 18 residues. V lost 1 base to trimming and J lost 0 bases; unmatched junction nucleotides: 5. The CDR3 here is CASSLGASGGASTDTQYF. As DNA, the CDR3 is TGTGCCAGCAGCTTAGGAGCTAGCGGGGGGGCGAGCACAGATACGCAGTATTTT.

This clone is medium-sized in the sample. The CDR3 reads CASSLEPGNTEAFF. The CDR3 region has the DNA TGCGCCAGCAGCTTGGAGCCAGGGAACACTGAAGCTTTCTTT. This rearrangement joins TRBV5-1 to TRBJ1-1; D remains ambiguous. V was trimmed by 0 bases and J by 1 base, leaving 7 bases between them. Germline V lookup: CDR1 SGHRS, CDR2 YFSETQ. There are 14 residues in the CDR3.

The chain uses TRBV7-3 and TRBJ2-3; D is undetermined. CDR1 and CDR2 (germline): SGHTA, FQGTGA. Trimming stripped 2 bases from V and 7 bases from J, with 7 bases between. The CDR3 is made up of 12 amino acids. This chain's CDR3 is CASSLGTYTQYF. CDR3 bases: TGTGCCAGCAGCTTAGGTACCTATACGCAGTATTTT.